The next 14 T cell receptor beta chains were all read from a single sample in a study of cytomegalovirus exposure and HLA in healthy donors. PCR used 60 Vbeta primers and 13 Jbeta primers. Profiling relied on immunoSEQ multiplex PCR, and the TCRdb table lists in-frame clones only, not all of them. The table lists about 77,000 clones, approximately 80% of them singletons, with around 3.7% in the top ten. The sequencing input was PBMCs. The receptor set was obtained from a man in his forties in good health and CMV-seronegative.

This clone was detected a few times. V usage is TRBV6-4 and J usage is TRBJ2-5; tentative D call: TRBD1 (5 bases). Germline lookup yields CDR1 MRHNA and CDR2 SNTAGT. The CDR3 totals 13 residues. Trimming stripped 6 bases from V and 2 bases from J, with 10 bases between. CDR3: CASSPTEQETQYF. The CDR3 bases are TGTGCCAGCAGCCCGACAGAGCAAGAGACCCAGTACTTC.

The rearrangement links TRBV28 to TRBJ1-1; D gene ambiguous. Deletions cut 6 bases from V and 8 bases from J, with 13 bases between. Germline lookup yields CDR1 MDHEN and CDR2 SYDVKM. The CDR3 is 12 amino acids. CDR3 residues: CASSFYQREAFF. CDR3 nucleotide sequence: TGTGCCAGCAGCTTCTATCAGCGAGAAGCTTTCTTT.

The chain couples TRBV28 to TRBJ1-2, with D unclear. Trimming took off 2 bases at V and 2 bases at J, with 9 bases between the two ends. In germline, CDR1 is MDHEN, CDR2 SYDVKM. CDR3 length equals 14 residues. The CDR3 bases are TGTGCCAGCAGTTTAGAGGCAGCCAACTATGGCTACACCTTC. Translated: CASSLEAANYGYTF.

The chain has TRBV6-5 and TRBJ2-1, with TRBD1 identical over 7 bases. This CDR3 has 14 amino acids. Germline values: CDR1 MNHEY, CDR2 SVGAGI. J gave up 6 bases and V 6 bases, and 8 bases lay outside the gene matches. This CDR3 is CASRIQGISNEQFF. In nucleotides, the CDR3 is TGTGCCAGCAGAATACAGGGGATAAGCAATGAGCAGTTCTTC.

CDR3 loop: CASSRDFSTDTQYF. CDR3 bases: TGTGCCAGCAGTCGGGACTTTAGCACAGATACGCAGTATTTT. The chain links TRBV2 to TRBJ2-3, with TRBD2 as a possible D gene (6 bases). Between the trimmed V and J ends, which lost 5 bases and 0 bases, there was a span of 9 bases. CDR3 length: 14 residues. CDR1 is SNHLY, CDR2 FYNNEI, per germline.

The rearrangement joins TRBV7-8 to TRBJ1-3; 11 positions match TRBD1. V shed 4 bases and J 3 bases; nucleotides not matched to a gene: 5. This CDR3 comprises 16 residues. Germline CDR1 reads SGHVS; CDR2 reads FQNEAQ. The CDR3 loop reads CASSSGQGAFGNTIYF. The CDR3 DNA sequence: TGTGCCAGCAGCTCAGGACAGGGGGCCTTTGGAAACACCATATATTTT.

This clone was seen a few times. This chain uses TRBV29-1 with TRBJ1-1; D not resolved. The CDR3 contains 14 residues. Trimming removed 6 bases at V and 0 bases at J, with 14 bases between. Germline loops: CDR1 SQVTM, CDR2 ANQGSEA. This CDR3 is CSVRIVVMNTEAFF. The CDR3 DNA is TGCAGCGTGCGGATAGTGGTCATGAACACTGAAGCTTTCTTT. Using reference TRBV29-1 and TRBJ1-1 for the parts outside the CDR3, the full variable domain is SAVISQKPSRDICQRGTSLTIQCQVDSQVTMMFWYRQQPGQSLTLIATANQGSEATYESGFVIDKFPISRPNLTFSTLTVSNMSPEDSSIYLCSVRIVVMNTEAFFGQGTRLTVV.

For the CDR3, the DNA is TGTGCCAGCAGCCAAGATGTGATCACAGGGGGCTTGGTGAATTCACCCCTCCACTTT. Its protein product is CASSQDVITGGLVNSPLHF. The chain carries TRBV4-2 and TRBJ1-6; 9 bases are a match to TRBD1. CDR1 and CDR2 (germline): LGHNA, YNFKEQ. Germline trimming cut 0 bases from V and 7 bases from J; bases unmatched to any gene: 13. The CDR3 runs to 19 residues.

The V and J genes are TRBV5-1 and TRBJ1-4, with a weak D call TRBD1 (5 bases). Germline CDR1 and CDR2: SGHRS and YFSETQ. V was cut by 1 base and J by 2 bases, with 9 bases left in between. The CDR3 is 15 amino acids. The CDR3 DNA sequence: TGCGCCAGCAGCTTGTTGGGGCTTACTAATGAAAAACTGTTTTTT. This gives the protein CASSLLGLTNEKLFF.

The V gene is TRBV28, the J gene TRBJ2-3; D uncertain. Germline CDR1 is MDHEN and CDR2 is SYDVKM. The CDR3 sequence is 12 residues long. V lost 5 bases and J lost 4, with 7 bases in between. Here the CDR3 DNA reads TGTGCCAGCAGTCTGGGCCCAGATACGCAGTATTTT. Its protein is CASSLGPDTQYF.

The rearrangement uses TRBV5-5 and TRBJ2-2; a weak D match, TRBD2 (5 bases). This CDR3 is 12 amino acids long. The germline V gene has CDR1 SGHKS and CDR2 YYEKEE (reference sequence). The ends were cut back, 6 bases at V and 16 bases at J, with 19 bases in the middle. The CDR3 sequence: CASTFSTGLQFF. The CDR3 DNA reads TGTGCCAGCACCTTTTCTACGGGGTTGCAGTTTTTT.

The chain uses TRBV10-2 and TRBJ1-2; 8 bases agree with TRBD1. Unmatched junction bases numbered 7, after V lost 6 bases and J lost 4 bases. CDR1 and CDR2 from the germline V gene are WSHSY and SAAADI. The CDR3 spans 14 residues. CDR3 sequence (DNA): TGCGCCAGCAGCAACCAGGGGGCAGGCTATGGCTACACCTTC. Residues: CASSNQGAGYGYTF.

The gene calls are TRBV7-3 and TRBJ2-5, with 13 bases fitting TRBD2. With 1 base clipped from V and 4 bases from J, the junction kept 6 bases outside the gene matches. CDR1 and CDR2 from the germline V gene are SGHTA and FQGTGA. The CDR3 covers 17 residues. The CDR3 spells CASSLNGGLAGLETQYF. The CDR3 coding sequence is TGTGCCAGCAGCTTAAATGGGGGACTAGCGGGGTTAGAGACCCAGTACTTC.

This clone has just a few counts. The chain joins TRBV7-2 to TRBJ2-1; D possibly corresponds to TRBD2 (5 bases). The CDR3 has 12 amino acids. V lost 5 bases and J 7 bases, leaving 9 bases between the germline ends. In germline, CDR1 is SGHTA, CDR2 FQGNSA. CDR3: CASSGRGNEQFF. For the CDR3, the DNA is TGTGCCAGCAGCGGGCGAGGGAATGAGCAGTTCTTC.